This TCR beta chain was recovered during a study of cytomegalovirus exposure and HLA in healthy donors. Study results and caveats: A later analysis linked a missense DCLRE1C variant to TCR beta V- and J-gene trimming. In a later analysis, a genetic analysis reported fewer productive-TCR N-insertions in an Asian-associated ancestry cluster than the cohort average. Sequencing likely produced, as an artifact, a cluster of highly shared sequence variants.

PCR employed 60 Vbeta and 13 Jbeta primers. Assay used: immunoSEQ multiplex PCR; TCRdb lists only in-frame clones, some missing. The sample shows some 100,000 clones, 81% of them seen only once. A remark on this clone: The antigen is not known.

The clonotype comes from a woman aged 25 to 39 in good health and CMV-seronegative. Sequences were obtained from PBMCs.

CDR3 DNA sequence: TGTGCCGTGTCAGGGGGCTACGAGCAGTACTTC. Protein product: CAVSGGYEQYF. The chain carries TRBV6-6 and TRBJ2-7; 7 positions agree with TRBD1. Germline loops: CDR1 MNHNY, CDR2 SVGAGI (reference sequence). V gave up 11 bases and J gave up 3 bases; unmatched junction bases: 4. CDR3 length: 11 amino acids.